This T cell receptor (beta chain) was recorded in a study of T-cell reconstitution after alpha-beta-depleted transplantation in children. CDR3 length equals 16 residues. V shed 3 bases and J 2 bases; nucleotides not matched to a gene: 7. In germline, CDR1 is SGHRS, CDR2 YFSETQ. Unique molecular identifiers were used in preparing the TCRbeta library. TCRdb re-called the PCR reads through MiXCR, storing one row per CDR3 protein. The sample carries just under 550,000 distinct CDR3 sequences, about 17% recorded once. This specimen consisted of PBMCs from the stem cell graft donor, obtained from the stem cell graft. J is TRBJ2-3 and V is TRBV5-1; 9 nucleotides agree with TRBD2. This clonotype originated in a human donor who donated a stem cell graft to a child with acute lymphoblastic leukemia. The CDR3: CASSSPGLAVTDTQYF. DNA of the CDR3: TGCGCCAGCAGCTCGCCGGGACTAGCTGTCACAGATACGCAGTATTTT.